The 19 T cell receptor beta chains listed next were all sequenced from one sample in a study of identical twins. Using its own MiXCR run on the 5' RACE reads, TCRdb lists one record per CDR3 protein. The data show 300,000 to 350,000 distinct CDR3 sequences, 9% to 15% seen once. These data also featured in a second study, about yellow fever vaccine responses in identical twins.

The sequenced sample consisted of CD8+ T cells sorted from blood. Receptor source: a woman younger than 30 in good health.

The V and J genes are TRBV20-1 and TRBJ2-7; no definite D call. V was pared by 5 bases and J by 0 bases, with 11 bases between. Per the germline V gene, CDR1 is DFQATT and CDR2 is SNEGSKA (reference sequence). This CDR3 spans 13 amino acids. The CDR3 is CSAGPSSSYEQYF. The CDR3 DNA sequence: TGCAGTGCTGGGCCGTCGAGCTCCTACGAGCAGTACTTC.

V is TRBV7-2 and J is TRBJ1-4; 7 nucleotides align to TRBD1. CDR3 length equals 17 residues. The junction had 9 bases not matched to a gene; V was cut back by 5 bases and J by 0 bases. The germline V gene encodes CDR1 SGHTA and CDR2 FQGNSA. The CDR3 sequence: CASSRQGVSATNEKLFF. CDR3 coding DNA: TGTGCCAGCAGCCGACAGGGAGTGTCGGCAACTAATGAAAAACTGTTTTTT.

This clonotype was counted many times. The chain employs TRBV5-1 and TRBJ2-2, with D maybe TRBD1 (6 bases). Germline CDR1 reads SGHRS; CDR2 reads YFSETQ. The V end was cut by 4 bases, the J end by 5 bases, with 18 bases between. The CDR3 has 16 amino acids. The CDR3 sequence is CASSPSGRGMTGELFF. As DNA, the CDR3 is TGCGCCAGCAGCCCATCTGGCAGGGGAATGACCGGGGAGCTGTTTTTT.

This clonotype was counted only a few times. The chain uses TRBV28 and TRBJ2-1; D remains unclear. The CDR3 covers 10 residues. Germline V gene sequence: CDR1 MDHEN, CDR2 SYDVKM. Trimming pared 6 bases from V and 8 bases from J, leaving 5 bases between. CDR3 sequence reads: CASSSDEQFF. The CDR3, as DNA: TGTGCCAGCAGCTCCGATGAGCAGTTCTTC.

This clonotype appeared a single time. The CDR3 spells CASSPSTGPTKNIQYF. CDR3 sequence (DNA): TGTGCCAGCTCTCCCTCAACAGGGCCGACCAAAAACATTCAGTACTTC. The chain combines TRBV18 with TRBJ2-4; possibly TRBD1 for D (6 bases). Germline CDR1 and CDR2: KGHSH and LQKENI. V shed 6 bases and J shed 2 bases, with 17 bases lying between them. The CDR3 covers 16 residues.

This clonotype was seen a few times. The gene calls are TRBV27 and TRBJ1-1; 7 bases align to TRBD1. The ends lost 3 bases at V and 4 bases at J; junction bases unmatched: 5. Looked up from germline, CDR1 is MNHEY and CDR2 is SMNVEV (reference sequence). The CDR3 sequence is 14 residues long. The CDR3 coding sequence is TGTGCCAGCAGTTTTGGGAGGGGGCTCACTGAAGCTTTCTTT. Protein: CASSFGRGLTEAFF.

Ten or more counts support this clonotype. The chain is built from TRBV4-1 and TRBJ2-6; TRBD1 or TRBD2 may be the D gene (5 bases each). Trimming cost V 1 base and J 4 bases, with 8 bases left between them. From germline, CDR1 is MGHRA and CDR2 YSYEKL. This CDR3 has 15 amino acids. CDR3 amino acids: CASSQAGAGANVLTF. CDR3 DNA sequence: TGCGCCAGCAGCCAAGCCGGGGCCGGGGCCAACGTCCTGACTTTC.

At least ten counts were recorded for this clonotype. The chain couples TRBV5-1 to TRBJ2-7, with D maybe TRBD1 (5 bases). Trimming stripped 0 bases from V and 2 bases from J, with 9 bases between. CDR3 length: 14 residues. The germline gives CDR1 SGHRS, CDR2 YFSETQ. The DNA of the CDR3 is TGCGCCAGCAGCTTGGATTCAGGGACCTACGAGCAGTACTTC. Its protein is CASSLDSGTYEQYF.

This clonotype was seen a handful of times. V gene TRBV11-2 combines with J gene TRBJ1-1; D possibly corresponds to TRBD1 (5 bases). Between the trimmed V and J ends, which lost 4 bases and 1 base, there was a span of 10 bases. CDR1 is SGHAT, CDR2 FQNNGV, per germline. CDR3 length: 14 amino acids. The CDR3 region is CASSWGLGNTEAFF. The CDR3 bases are TGTGCCAGCAGCTGGGGGTTGGGGAACACTGAAGCTTTCTTT.

This clonotype was found a few times. The chain is built from TRBV27 and TRBJ2-3; TRBD2 might be the D (5 bases). Trimming cost V 1 base and J 0 bases, with 8 bases left between them. The CDR3 extends over 15 amino acids. Per germline, CDR1 MNHEY and CDR2 SMNVEV (reference sequence). The CDR3 sequence is CASSLYGVSTDTQYF. DNA of the CDR3: TGTGCCAGCAGTTTATACGGGGTTAGCACAGATACGCAGTATTTT.

There are many counts of this clonotype. The genes are TRBV7-9 and TRBJ2-5; 10 nucleotides match TRBD2. Germline CDR1 and CDR2: SEHNR and FQNEAQ (reference sequence). Unmatched junction bases numbered 3, after V lost 2 bases and J lost 3 bases. This CDR3 is built from 15 residues. In DNA form, the CDR3 reads TGTGCCAGCAGCTTACCCGGGACTAGCGAAGAGACCCAGTACTTC. Protein sequence: CASSLPGTSEETQYF.

V usage is TRBV3-1 and J usage is TRBJ2-7, with 7 bases fitting TRBD2. Germline V gene data show CDR1 as LGHDT and CDR2 as YNNKEL (reference sequence). V shed 2 bases and J 1 base; nucleotides not matched to a gene: 2. CDR3 size: 14 residues. CDR3 in amino acids: CASSQRAGSYEQYV. The CDR3 DNA reads TGTGCCAGCAGCCAACGAGCGGGGTCCTACGAGCAGTACGTC.

This clonotype was seen a few times. This chain uses TRBV4-1 with TRBJ2-7; TRBD2 agrees at 11 bases. The CDR3 is 13 amino acids. V lost 1 base to trimming and J lost 7 bases; unmatched junction nucleotides: 0. Germline-derived CDR1 and CDR2 are MGHRA and YSYEKL. The CDR3 DNA reads TGCGCCAGCAGCCAAGGACTAGCGGGGGAGCAGTACGTC. It translates to CASSQGLAGEQYV.

This clonotype was picked up a small number of times. The chain carries TRBV6-5 and TRBJ1-3; D is possibly TRBD1 (6 bases). Germline CDR1 is MNHEY and CDR2 is SVGAGI. CDR3 length: 15 amino acids. V gave up 2 bases and J gave up 1 base, with 9 bases separating them. CDR3 DNA: TGTGCCAGCAGTTACGACAGGTTGTCTGGAAACACCATATATTTT. Protein product: CASSYDRLSGNTIYF.

This chain connects TRBV3-1 to TRBJ2-3, with TRBD2 as a possible D gene (5 bases). Germline lookup yields CDR1 LGHDT and CDR2 YNNKEL (reference sequence). The V end was cut by 1 base, the J end by 2 bases, with 13 bases between. This CDR3 spans 16 amino acids. The CDR3 is CASSQGTLPNTDTQYF. The CDR3 DNA sequence: TGTGCCAGCAGCCAAGGGACTCTCCCCAACACAGATACGCAGTATTTT.

The rearrangement joins TRBV25-1 to TRBJ2-1; TRBD1 agrees at 10 bases. CDR3 size: 17 residues. With 7 bases clipped from V and 6 bases from J, the junction kept 15 bases outside the gene matches. Germline V gene sequence: CDR1 MGHDK, CDR2 SYGVNS. CDR3 sequence (DNA): TGTGCCAGCACCCGCTCCTCATCCGGGACAGGGGTCAATGAGCAGTTCTTC. Protein product: CASTRSSSGTGVNEQFF.

This clonotype was counted ten times or more. The chain is built from TRBV7-6 and TRBJ2-1, with TRBD1 as a possible D gene (5 bases). Germline assignment: CDR1 SGHVS and CDR2 FNYEAQ. CDR3 length: 13 residues. V lost 1 base and J lost 7, with 8 bases in between. The CDR3 loop is CASSLGRENEQFF. CDR3 bases: TGTGCCAGCAGCTTAGGCAGGGAAAATGAGCAGTTCTTC.

This clonotype has just a few counts. The V and J genes are TRBV6-5 and TRBJ1-1, with no clear D. Germline V gives CDR1 MNHEY, CDR2 SVGAGI. The CDR3 is 12 amino acids. V shed 6 bases and J shed 3 bases, with 8 bases lying between them. The CDR3 DNA follows: TGTGCCAGCAGAGCTTCTTACACTGAAGCTTTCTTT. Translated, it gives CASRASYTEAFF.

The V gene is TRBV28, the J gene TRBJ2-3; 13 nucleotides agree with TRBD2. This CDR3 has 18 residues. From germline, CDR1 is MDHEN and CDR2 SYDVKM. After removal of 5 bases from V and 5 bases from J, the junction contained 13 bases not matched to a gene. CDR3 protein: CASSRKTSGGSQGDTQYF. The DNA for the CDR3 is TGTGCCAGCAGTCGAAAGACTAGCGGGGGGTCTCAGGGAGATACGCAGTATTTT.